The rows below give T cell receptor beta chains drawn from one sample of a study of CD8 T cells in Susac syndrome. TCRdb reprocessed the immunoSEQ multiplex PCR reads with MiXCR, giving one entry per CDR3 protein. The data contain around 150,000 distinct CDR3 sequences, around 93% of them seen just once; the ten biggest clones take up approximately 0.14%. The specimen was CD4+ T cells from PBMCs. All receptors come from a human donor in good health. CDR3s include the opening cysteine and the closing phenylalanine or tryptophan. Each record gives: clone size, D gene, J gene, V gene, CDR3 DNA, CDR3 protein. The D gene is left open where the match is weak. The size field is filled for only some rows; it gives once, few, many or a size class.

once,-,TRBJ2-5,TRBV27,TGTGCCAGCAGTTTCGTTGAAGGGGCCAACCAAGAGACCCAGTACTTC,CASSFVEGANQETQYF
-,-,TRBJ1-1,TRBV28,TGTGCCAGCAGTTCCTATAACACTGAAGCTTTCTTT,CASSSYNTEAFF
-,TRBD1,TRBJ1-2,TRBV7-9,TGTGCCAGCAGGCGCGGTGCACGGGACAGGGGCTATGGCTACACCTTC,CASRRGARDRGYGYTF
once,TRBD1,TRBJ2-7,TRBV28,TGTGCCAGCAGGGTTGGGACAGAGGGCGAGCAGTACTTC,CASRVGTEGEQYF
-,-,TRBJ2-3,TRBV5-1,TGCGCCAGCAGCGTCGGAAATCCCAGAATCACAGATACGCAGTATTTT,CASSVGNPRITDTQYF
-,TRBD2,TRBJ2-1,TRBV19,TGTGCCAGTACCCCTAGCGGGGCGAACTCCTACAATGAGCAGTTCTTC,CASTPSGANSYNEQFF
-,TRBD2,TRBJ2-3,TRBV7-9,TGTGCCAGCAGCAAAGGGACTAGCGGAAACACAGATACGCAGTATTTT,CASSKGTSGNTDTQYF
-,-,TRBJ1-2,TRBV20-1,TGCAGTGCTAGCACCCTATTACCCTATGGCTACACCTTC,CSASTLLPYGYTF
-,-,TRBJ1-6,TRBV25-1,TGTGCCAGCAGCAGGGAATTGGAAAATTCACCCCTCCACTTT,CASSRELENSPLHF
-,-,TRBJ1-3,TRBV15,TGTGCCACCAGCAGCCCCCTAAAGCCCTCTGGAAACACCATATATTTT,CATSSPLKPSGNTIYF
once,TRBD1,TRBJ1-1,TRBV29-1,TGCAGCGCCAGTTCCGGGACAGATAATGAAGCTTTCTTT,CSASSGTDNEAFF
-,-,TRBJ2-1,TRBV6-1,TGTGCCAGCAGTAACGCGGGTCCCAATGAGCAGTTCTTC,CASSNAGPNEQFF
-,-,TRBJ2-6,TRBV29-1,TGCAGCGTTTCGACTGGGGCCAACGTCCTGACTTTC,CSVSTGANVLTF
-,-,TRBJ2-7,TRBV29-1,TGCAGCGTTGGCCCCCGACAGACCGAGCAGTACTTC,CSVGPRQTEQYF
once,TRBD2,TRBJ2-3,TRBV7-8,TGTGCCAGCAGCCCCCGGAGTAGCGGGGGCTCGGATACGCAGTATTTT,CASSPRSSGGSDTQYF
-,-,TRBJ1-2,TRBV9,TGTGCCAGCAGCCCGTGGACGGGGAGCTACACCTTC,CASSPWTGSYTF
-,-,TRBJ2-3,TRBV29-1,TGCAGCGTCCGAGCGAGTGGGGATACGCAGTATTTT,CSVRASGDTQYF
-,-,TRBJ2-5,TRBV7-2,TGTGCCAGCAGCTTCTCGGCGACCCAGTACTTC,CASSFSATQYF
-,-,TRBJ2-2,TRBV10-3,TGTGCCATCAGTGAAAGGGACCCGAACACCGGGGAGCTGTTTTTT,CAISERDPNTGELFF
-,-,TRBJ2-3,TRBV7-2,TGTGCCAGCAGCTCCGTCGGTTCTCCCCCAGATACGCAGTATTTT,CASSSVGSPPDTQYF
-,-,TRBJ2-5,TRBV11-2,TGTGCCAGCAGCCCTCCTTGGACAGCCCCTCAAGAGACCCAGTACTTC,CASSPPWTAPQETQYF
-,TRBD2,TRBJ2-1,TRBV4-2,TGTGCCAGCAGCCAGGCCGCGAGTAGCGGGGGAACGAGCTCCTACAATGAGCAGTTCTTC,CASSQAASSGGTSSYNEQFF
-,-,TRBJ2-7,TRBV5-6,TGTGCCAGCAGCTTGGGTCAGGGAAGATACGAGCAGTACTTC,CASSLGQGRYEQYF
once,TRBD2,TRBJ2-3,TRBV27,TGTGCCAGCAGTTTATATTTAGCGGGGGGGGATACGCAGTATTTT,CASSLYLAGGDTQYF
-,TRBD1,TRBJ1-2,TRBV5-1,TGCGCCAGCAGTGACGGGACAGGGTTCGGCTACACCTTC,CASSDGTGFGYTF
once,TRBD2,TRBJ2-3,TRBV11-2,TGTGCCAGCAGCTTAGTTGGAGCGGGGGCGTTCAGAGATACGCAGTATTTT,CASSLVGAGAFRDTQYF
once,TRBD1,TRBJ1-5,TRBV2,TGTGCCAGCAGTGCGCAGGGGGCCGAACAGCCCCAGCATTTT,CASSAQGAEQPQHF